This T cell receptor beta chain stems from a study of T cell repertoires in cytomegalovirus infection. Findings and caveats of the study: Dominating the ex vivo response were HLA-C-restricted CMV-specific TCR beta clonotypes.

To note about this clonotype: No antigen is known for it. An end of the junction does not agree with germline; a read error may underlie this.

TCRdb itself ran the reads through MiXCR, one entry per CDR3 protein. The sample has around 740,000 distinct CDR3 sequences; roughly 36% are singletons. The germline V gene has CDR1 SGHNT and CDR2 YYREEE (reference sequence). The CDR3 sequence is 14 residues long. Source material: PBMCs. V is TRBV5-4 and J is TRBJ1-4; maybe TRBD1 (6 bases). This TCR was recovered from a human donor in good health (CMV status not recorded). Some clones in this sample may be carry-over from other donors' samples. CDR3 nucleotide sequence: TGTGCCAGCAGCTTAGCGACAGGTGATGAAAAGCTGTTTTTT. Encoded protein: CASSLATGDEKLFF.